This paragraph reports one T cell receptor (beta chain). This sample was included in a study of T cell responses to AZD1222 COVID-19 vaccine. Germline values: CDR1 SGHRS, CDR2 YFSETQ. CDR3 length: 16 residues. Trimming at V came to 0 bases and at J to 1 base, leaving 2 bases not matched to a gene. The protocol was immunoSEQ multiplex PCR, while the TCRdb copy is restricted to in-frame clones and leaves out a portion. The table has 85,000 to 130,000 clones, roughly 92% seen once; the top ten hold roughly 5%. The sequencing used peripheral blood, collected on day 0 of AZD1222 vaccination. The sequence derives from an adult in good health. The chain combines TRBV5-1 with TRBJ2-3, with 10 positions matching TRBD2. The CDR3 sequence is CASSLGGTSGTDTQYF. Here the CDR3 DNA reads TGCGCCAGCAGCTTGGGGGGGACTAGCGGCACAGATACGCAGTATTTT.